A selection of T cell receptor beta chains follows, all from one sample in a study of chemoradiotherapy in HPV16-positive cancers. TCRdb's copy holds only in-frame clones and misses some; the assay was immunoSEQ multiplex PCR. This table holds tens of thousands of clones, around two thirds found once. This material was obtained from a patient who underwent chemoradiotherapy. These receptors were obtained from a human donor with HPV-associated anogenital cancer. The CDR3 runs from the conserved cysteine through the conserved F or W. The D gene is left open where the match is weak. Not all rows give a size; the values are once, few, many and, for expanded clones, a class.

v_call	d_call	j_call	cdr3_length	clone_size	cdr3_aa	cdr3_nt
TRBV2	TRBD2	TRBJ2-1	15	.	CASSGLAGAYNEQFF	TGTGCCAGCAGTGGGCTAGCGGGAGCATACAATGAGCAGTTCTTC
TRBV4-1	.	TRBJ2-7	14	few	CASSPSGGVYEQYF	TGCGCCAGCAGCCCAAGCGGTGGGGTCTACGAGCAGTACTTC
TRBV15	TRBD1	TRBJ1-2	12	.	CATAGTAYGYTF	TGTGCCACTGCCGGGACAGCTTATGGCTACACCTTC
TRBV19	.	TRBJ1-1	14	.	CASRYRTGGTEAFF	TGTGCCAGTAGATACAGGACTGGAGGCACTGAAGCTTTCTTT
TRBV5-6	TRBD1	TRBJ1-2	14	few	CASSLGQGPYGYTF	TGTGCCAGCAGCCTCGGACAGGGGCCCTATGGCTACACCTTC
TRBV14	TRBD2	TRBJ2-7	15	few	CASSPIGTRSYEQYF	TGTGCCAGCAGCCCCATTGGGACTAGAAGCTACGAGCAGTACTTC
TRBV19	.	TRBJ2-3	15	once	CASSIAFPSTDTQYF	TGTGCCAGTAGTATAGCCTTCCCTAGCACAGATACGCAGTATTTT
TRBV19	TRBD1	TRBJ1-2	13	.	CASSMDRGLGYTF	TGTGCCAGTAGTATGGACAGGGGGCTCGGCTACACCTTC
TRBV28	TRBD1	TRBJ1-3	13	few	CASIRTGVNTIYF	TGTGCCAGCATCCGGACAGGGGTAAACACCATATATTTT
TRBV7-6	TRBD2	TRBJ2-7	16	.	CASSSLVAGDSYEQYF	TGTGCCAGCAGCTCCCTGGTAGCGGGGGACTCCTACGAGCAGTACTTC
TRBV11-2	TRBD2	TRBJ2-7	15	.	CASREHLAGADEQYF	TGTGCCAGCAGAGAACATTTAGCGGGAGCGGACGAGCAGTACTTC
TRBV25-1	.	TRBJ1-5	14	.	CASSETGTNQPQHF	TGTGCCAGCAGTGAAACAGGTACCAATCAGCCCCAGCATTTT
TRBV5-4	.	TRBJ2-1	14	few	CASSVGQAYNEQFF	TGTGCCAGCAGCGTGGGACAAGCCTACAATGAGCAGTTCTTC
TRBV5-1	.	TRBJ1-4	14	.	CASGTGPGSGKLFF	TGCGCCAGCGGAACAGGCCCGGGTAGCGGAAAACTGTTTTTT
TRBV4-2	.	TRBJ2-1	12	.	CASSQAQVEQFF	TGTGCCAGCAGCCAAGCTCAAGTCGAGCAGTTCTTC
TRBV27	.	TRBJ2-3	17	.	CASSFSRSQGRTDTQYF	TGTGCCAGCAGTTTTTCCCGATCGCAGGGCCGCACAGATACGCAGTATTTT
TRBV5-1	.	TRBJ2-1	13	.	CASSNPRVNEQFF	TGCGCCAGCAGCAACCCCAGGGTCAATGAGCAGTTCTTC
TRBV28	.	TRBJ1-3	10	.	CASSRNTIYF	TGTGCCAGCAGTCGAAACACCATATATTTT
TRBV11-2	.	TRBJ1-2	14	.	CASSLGPGLLGYTF	TGTGCCAGCAGCTTAGGTCCAGGGCTACTTGGCTACACCTTC
TRBV11-3	TRBD1	TRBJ2-2	15	.	CASSPGQTNTGELFF	TGTGCCAGCAGCCCGGGACAGACGAACACCGGGGAGCTGTTTTTT
TRBV9	.	TRBJ1-2	12	.	CASSVDGYGYTF	TGTGCCAGCAGCGTTGACGGGTATGGCTACACCTTC
TRBV5-1	TRBD1	TRBJ1-4	14	.	CASSRRQGREKLFF	TGCGCCAGCAGCCGGAGACAGGGCAGGGAAAAACTGTTTTTT
TRBV6-5	.	TRBJ2-7	15	.	CASSLTLPSSYEQYF	TGTGCCAGCAGCCTGACGCTCCCGAGCTCCTACGAGCAGTACTTC
TRBV6-1	TRBD1	TRBJ1-5	14	.	CASTTGQGNQPQHF	TGTGCCAGCACCACGGGACAGGGGAATCAGCCCCAGCATTTT
TRBV27	.	TRBJ2-7	13	.	CASSFPGGFEQYF	TGTGCCAGCAGTTTTCCAGGGGGGTTCGAGCAGTACTTC
TRBV29-1	.	TRBJ1-1	13	few	CSAARGGDTEAFF	TGCAGCGCCGCACGGGGGGGGGACACTGAAGCTTTCTTT
TRBV5-1	.	TRBJ2-3	11	.	CASSLEDTQYF	TGCGCCAGCAGCTTGGAAGATACGCAGTATTTT